The 10 T cell receptor beta chains reported below all come from one sample, sequenced in a study of vaccination and CD4 T cells after COVID-19. Cultured CD4+ T-cell DNA underwent Oncomine TCR Beta short-read sequencing. MiXCR was run by TCRdb on the PCR reads, yielding one entry per CDR3 protein. The repertoire consists of more than 9,500 distinct CDR3 sequences, with around 60% occurring once and the leading ten covering roughly 10%. For these TCRs, the target antigens are not known. Treatment denoted: roughly 11-day PBMC culture with coronavirus spike peptide pools or control peptides (ViraFEST assay). The sequenced sample was CD4+ T cells from blood, cultured in vitro. The receptors come from a human donor who had recovered from COVID-19.

This chain joins TRBV9 and TRBJ2-6; 14 bases match TRBD2. V dropped 3 bases and J dropped 4; count of bases not matched to a gene: 6. The CDR3 length is 18 residues. Germline V gene sequence: CDR1 SGDLS, CDR2 YYNGEE. The CDR3 bases are TGTGCCAGCAGCGCAGGACTAGCGGGAGGCTCCGGGGCCAACGTCCTGACTTTC. Amino acid sequence: CASSAGLAGGSGANVLTF.

The rearrangement joins TRBV2 to TRBJ2-2; unclear D gene. The germline CDR1 and CDR2 sequences are SNHLY and FYNNEI. There are 14 residues in the CDR3. With 6 bases removed from V and 7 bases from J, the gap between germline ends came to 15 bases. The CDR3 sequence is CASRRYQVVGELFF. For the CDR3, the DNA is TGTGCCAGCAGGCGCTACCAGGTGGTCGGGGAGCTGTTTTTT.

The chain combines TRBV9 with TRBJ1-5; TRBD1 is a possible D gene (6 bases). Trimming removed 3 bases from V and 4 bases from J, with 14 bases in between. Germline V gene sequence: CDR1 SGDLS, CDR2 YYNGEE. The length of the CDR3 is 15 residues. The DNA for the CDR3 is TGTGCCAGCAGCGCCACAGGGAATGTGAATCAGCCCCAGCATTTT. Encoded protein: CASSATGNVNQPQHF.

This chain joins TRBV6-2 or TRBV6-3 and TRBJ1-6; TRBD1 aligns across 8 bases. Per the germline V gene, CDR1 is MNHEY and CDR2 is SVGEGT. After removal of 6 bases from V and 4 bases from J, the junction contained 8 bases not matched to a gene. The CDR3 is 16 residues long. The CDR3 loop is CASRTGGIRYNSPLHF. The CDR3 nucleotides read TGTGCCAGCAGAACAGGGGGGATTCGGTATAATTCACCCCTCCACTTT.

The genes are TRBV3-1 and TRBJ1-6; D possibly corresponds to TRBD1 (6 bases). V gave up 4 bases and J gave up 0 bases, with 16 bases separating them. This CDR3 is 18 amino acids long. The germline CDR1 and CDR2 sequences are LGHDT and YNNKEL (reference sequence). CDR3 sequence reads: CASSRTPRGSSYNSPLHF. CDR3 DNA: TGTGCCAGCAGCCGTACCCCTAGGGGGAGCTCCTATAATTCACCCCTCCACTTT.

The table lists this clonotype with a few counts. This rearrangement joins TRBV29-1 to TRBJ1-2; D remains ambiguous. The V and J ends lost 7 bases and 8 bases respectively, with 14 bases between them. Germline CDR1 and CDR2: SQVTM and ANQGSEA. CDR3 length equals 11 residues. This CDR3 reads CSAQESRGYTF. CDR3 nucleotide sequence: TGCAGCGCTCAGGAGTCACGGGGCTACACCTTC.

The chain couples TRBV29-1 to TRBJ2-7; 14 positions match TRBD2. The V gene's germline CDR1 is SQVTM and CDR2 ANQGSEA. J was trimmed by 2 bases and V by 5 bases; bases with no gene match: 2. The length of the CDR3 is 14 residues. In DNA form, the CDR3 reads TGCAGCGTTCGGGGACTAGCGGGAGCCTACGAGCAGTACTTC. Its translation is CSVRGLAGAYEQYF.

This clonotype was observed a handful of times. The rearrangement joins TRBV6-5 to TRBJ1-5; the D is unclear. The V and J ends lost 2 bases and 1 base respectively, with 6 bases between them. CDR1 MNHEY and CDR2 SVGAGI come from the germline V gene. This CDR3 is 14 amino acids long. CDR3 in DNA: TGTGCCAGCAGTTACGAAGGAAGCAATCAGCCCCAGCATTTT. Residues: CASSYEGSNQPQHF.

This clonotype was seen more than once but under ten times. CDR3 protein: CASSSTGSNEQFF. In DNA form, the CDR3 reads TGTGCCAGCAGTTCGACAGGGAGTAATGAGCAGTTCTTC. This chain uses TRBV6-5 with TRBJ2-1; 7 bases align to TRBD1. V trimming: 4 bases; J trimming: 7 bases; junction bases outside the gene matches: 4. This CDR3 contains 13 residues. CDR1 and CDR2 (germline): MNHEY, SVGAGI.

V gene TRBV7-8 combines with J gene TRBJ2-3; perhaps TRBD1 as D (6 bases). V was pared by 5 bases and J by 0 bases, with 15 bases between. Germline CDR1 reads SGHVS; CDR2 reads FQNEAQ. This CDR3 contains 16 residues. CDR3 sequence reads: CASSLTEDSSTDTQYF. The DNA for the CDR3 is TGTGCCAGCAGCCTCACCGAGGACAGCAGCACAGATACGCAGTATTTT.